This is a list of T cell receptor beta chains from one sample in a study of blood T cell repertoires in COVID-19. Here immunoSEQ multiplex PCR was the method, and the copy in TCRdb shows in-frame clones only, minus some. The data contain around 60,000 clones, around 81% of them seen just once; the ten biggest clones take up around 3.8%. The sequenced sample consisted of peripheral blood. These receptors were collected from a woman aged 80 or older with acute or convalescent COVID-19. Both conserved end residues are part of each CDR3. The D gene is left open where the match is weak. Clone size appears in some rows only: once, few, many, or a class for an expanded clone.

j_gene: TRBJ2-7
abundance: .
v_gene: TRBV2
d_gene: TRBD2
CDR3aa: CASSGPTSGRYEQYF
CDR3nt: TGTGCCAGCAGTGGCCCCACTAGCGGGAGGTACGAGCAGTACTTC

j_gene: TRBJ1-5
abundance: .
v_gene: TRBV19
d_gene: TRBD1
CDR3aa: CASRTTGGSYSNQPQHF
CDR3nt: TGTGCCAGTAGGACGACAGGGGGCTCTTATAGCAATCAGCCCCAGCATTTT

j_gene: TRBJ2-7
abundance: .
v_gene: TRBV19
d_gene: TRBD2
CDR3aa: CASSKGTSGLYEQYF
CDR3nt: TGTGCCAGTAGTAAAGGGACTAGCGGTCTCTACGAGCAGTACTTC

j_gene: TRBJ1-3
abundance: once
v_gene: TRBV5-3
d_gene: TRBD1
CDR3aa: CAGWTGVFSGNTIYF
CDR3nt: TGTGCCGGTTGGACAGGGGTCTTCTCTGGAAACACCATATATTTT

j_gene: TRBJ2-5
abundance: few
v_gene: TRBV4-1
d_gene: TRBD2
CDR3aa: CASSPGLAATQYF
CDR3nt: TGCGCCAGCAGCCCGGGACTAGCAGCCACCCAGTACTTC

j_gene: TRBJ1-1
abundance: once
v_gene: TRBV11-2
d_gene: TRBD1
CDR3aa: CASSSYRGPYTEAFF
CDR3nt: TGTGCCAGCAGCTCTTACAGGGGGCCCTACACTGAAGCTTTCTTT

j_gene: TRBJ1-6
abundance: once
v_gene: TRBV7-2
d_gene: .
CDR3aa: CASSAGGVPNSPLHF
CDR3nt: TGTGCCAGCAGCGCCGGGGGTGTCCCTAATTCACCCCTCCACTTT

j_gene: TRBJ2-2
abundance: .
v_gene: TRBV27
d_gene: .
CDR3aa: CASSFGQGNTGELFF
CDR3nt: TGTGCCAGCAGTTTCGGCCAGGGGAACACCGGGGAGCTGTTTTTT

j_gene: TRBJ1-2
abundance: .
v_gene: TRBV30
d_gene: TRBD1
CDR3aa: CAYQITGGGSYGYTF
CDR3nt: TGTGCCTACCAAATCACAGGGGGCGGGAGCTATGGCTACACCTTC

j_gene: TRBJ1-4
abundance: once
v_gene: TRBV25-1
d_gene: .
CDR3aa: CASSAGTAATNEKLFF
CDR3nt: TGTGCCAGCAGTGCTGGGACTGCAGCAACTAATGAAAAACTGTTTTTT

j_gene: TRBJ2-2
abundance: .
v_gene: TRBV10-2
d_gene: TRBD2
CDR3aa: CASGQTSGRANTGELFF
CDR3nt: TGCGCCAGCGGACAGACTAGCGGGAGGGCGAACACCGGGGAGCTGTTTTTT

j_gene: TRBJ2-7
abundance: .
v_gene: TRBV6-5
d_gene: TRBD1
CDR3aa: CASSYGGTGDGEQYF
CDR3nt: TGTGCCAGCAGTTACGGGGGGACAGGGGATGGCGAGCAGTACTTC

j_gene: TRBJ1-5
abundance: .
v_gene: TRBV6-2/TRBV6-3
d_gene: .
CDR3aa: CASSWADRQPQHF
CDR3nt: TGTGCCAGCAGTTGGGCAGATCGTCAGCCCCAGCATTTT

j_gene: TRBJ1-4
abundance: once
v_gene: TRBV7-6
d_gene: TRBD1
CDR3aa: CASSRRQGGSEKLFF
CDR3nt: TGTGCCAGCAGCCGTCGACAGGGGGGCAGTGAAAAACTGTTTTTT

j_gene: TRBJ2-7
abundance: .
v_gene: TRBV3-1/TRBV3-2
d_gene: TRBD1
CDR3aa: CASSQGLGQGWYEQYF
CDR3nt: TGTGCCAGCAGCCAGGGGCTGGGACAGGGATGGTACGAGCAGTACTTC

j_gene: TRBJ2-6
abundance: once
v_gene: TRBV9
d_gene: .
CDR3aa: CASSAVRANVLTF
CDR3nt: TGTGCCAGCAGCGCGGTTAGGGCCAACGTCCTGACTTTC

j_gene: TRBJ1-2
abundance: .
v_gene: TRBV7-9
d_gene: .
CDR3aa: CASSLVEGDGYTF
CDR3nt: TGTGCCAGCAGCTTAGTAGAGGGGGATGGCTACACCTTC

j_gene: TRBJ1-2
abundance: .
v_gene: TRBV29-1
d_gene: TRBD1
CDR3aa: CSVEGQGANGYTF
CDR3nt: TGCAGCGTTGAAGGGCAGGGGGCAAATGGCTACACCTTC

j_gene: TRBJ2-1
abundance: .
v_gene: TRBV10-3
d_gene: TRBD2
CDR3aa: CAARPGLAGGADYNEQFF
CDR3nt: TGTGCCGCCCGCCCGGGACTAGCGGGAGGGGCGGACTACAATGAGCAGTTCTTC

j_gene: TRBJ2-7
abundance: .
v_gene: TRBV15
d_gene: TRBD1
CDR3aa: CATTGTGGPYEQYF
CDR3nt: TGTGCCACCACCGGGACAGGGGGCCCCTACGAGCAGTACTTC

j_gene: TRBJ1-5
abundance: .
v_gene: TRBV7-2
d_gene: .
CDR3aa: CASSLAPSGVVQPQHF
CDR3nt: TGTGCCAGCAGCTTAGCGCCCTCAGGGGTGGTTCAGCCCCAGCATTTT

j_gene: TRBJ1-6
abundance: .
v_gene: TRBV5-1
d_gene: .
CDR3aa: CASSWVGGSSYNSPLHF
CDR3nt: TGCGCCAGCAGCTGGGTGGGGGGAAGCTCCTATAATTCACCCCTCCACTTT

j_gene: TRBJ1-1
abundance: .
v_gene: TRBV30
d_gene: .
CDR3aa: CAWSWGATEAFF
CDR3nt: TGTGCCTGGAGTTGGGGCGCCACTGAAGCTTTCTTT

j_gene: TRBJ1-5
abundance: .
v_gene: TRBV18
d_gene: .
CDR3aa: CASSPTENQPQHF
CDR3nt: TGTGCCAGCTCACCGACGGAGAATCAGCCCCAGCATTTT